This T cell receptor beta chain was identified in a study of blood T cell repertoires in COVID-19. Assay: immunoSEQ multiplex PCR; the TCRdb copy retains only in-frame clones and omits some. The sample has 250,000 to 300,000 clones, about 89% seen once; the top ten hold roughly 8.6%. Germline CDR1 is WNHNN and CDR2 is SYGVQD (reference sequence). Trimming took 3 bases from V and 6 from J; bases not matched to a gene: 7. The CDR3 covers 15 residues. V usage is TRBV10-1 and J usage is TRBJ2-3, with TRBD2 identical over 9 bases. This TCR was sampled from a man in his forties who had recovered from COVID-19. The sequencing input was PBMCs or T cells enriched from blood (not recorded which). This CDR3 reads CASSDPGLASDTQYF. The DNA of the CDR3 is TGCGCCAGCAGTGATCCGGGACTAGCATCCGATACGCAGTATTTT.